This T cell receptor (beta chain) was sequenced in a study of early T cells in non-severe SARS-CoV-2 infection. Study summary: Bulk RNA taken from unsorted whole blood was sequenced, leaving chains unpaired. Study outcomes and limitations: Database matching using VDJdb favored anti-spike CD8 responses, with private and CD4 specificities left missing.

This clonotype has a count of ten or more. Antigen specificity is unknown. Individual cDNA molecules received unique molecular identifiers during library preparation. TCRdb passed the 5' RACE reads through MiXCR, listing each CDR3 protein once. Among 60,000 to 65,000 distinct CDR3 sequences listed, under 15% were seen once. V shed 5 bases and J shed 2 bases, with 4 bases lying between them. The CDR3 runs to 13 residues. In germline, CDR1 is MGHDK, CDR2 SYGVNS. Source material: whole blood. The receptor was derived from an adult who was a healthcare worker with PCR-confirmed SARS-CoV-2 infection or an uninfected control (not recorded which). The J gene is TRBJ1-6, the V gene TRBV25-1; D call uncertain. CDR3 bases: TGTGCCAGCAGTAATACCTATAATTCACCCCTCCACTTT. Protein product: CASSNTYNSPLHF. Supplemented by reference TRBV25-1 and TRBJ1-6, the full variable domain reads EADIYQTPRYLVIGTGKKITLECSQTMGHDKMYWYQQDPGMELHLIHYSYGVNSTEKGDLSSESTVSRIRTEHFPLTLESARPSHTSQYLCASSNTYNSPLHFGNGTRLTVT.